These 14 T cell receptor beta chains share one sample of origin, sequenced in a study of shared clonotypes between healthy human individuals. The assay was immunoSEQ multiplex PCR, and TCRdb's table has in-frame clones only and misses some. Among 1.4 million to 1.5 million clones, around 97% were seen once, and the ten largest hold approximately 1.2%. The material sequenced was naive CD4+ T cells sorted from blood. Subset defined: CD45RA+ positively selected. The receptors originated from a man aged 30 to 45 in good health.

The V call is TRBV25-1, the J call TRBJ1-2; no clear D gene. The germline CDR1 and CDR2 sequences are MGHDK and SYGVNS. Trimming shortened V by 3 bases and J by 0 bases, and 5 bases separated the two germline ends. CDR3 length equals 13 residues. The CDR3 is CASSEAANYGYTF. CDR3 sequence (DNA): TGTGCCAGCAGTGAGGCAGCTAACTATGGCTACACCTTC.

The V call is TRBV5-1, the J call TRBJ1-2; 8 bases fit TRBD1. The CDR3 sequence is 14 residues long. V dropped 6 bases and J dropped 3; count of bases not matched to a gene: 7. Germline V CDR1 and CDR2: SGHRS, YFSETQ. CDR3 nucleotide sequence: TGCGCCAGCACCAACCGGACAGGGTACTATGGCTACACCTTC. Protein: CASTNRTGYYGYTF.

The chain uses TRBV28 and TRBJ2-1, with a possible D match to TRBD1 (6 bases). This CDR3 region has 14 residues. The germline CDR1 and CDR2 sequences are MDHEN and SYDVKM. The V end was cut by 7 bases, the J end by 2 bases, with 12 bases between. CDR3 nucleotide sequence: TGTGCCAGCACCAGGACAGCCGCCTACAATGAGCAGTTCTTC. This encodes CASTRTAAYNEQFF. Filled out from reference TRBV28 and TRBJ2-1, the complete variable domain reads DVKVTQSSRYLVKRTGEKVFLECVQDMDHENMFWYRQDPGLGLRLIYFSYDVKMKEKGDIPEGYSVSREKKERFSLILESASTNQTSMYLCASTRTAAYNEQFFGPGTRLTVL.

This clone was observed once. The chain has TRBV28 and TRBJ1-1, with 7 bases lining up with TRBD1. J was trimmed by 4 bases and V by 5 bases; bases with no gene match: 13. The germline CDR1 and CDR2 sequences are MDHEN and SYDVKM. CDR3 size: 16 residues. The CDR3, as DNA: TGTGCCAGCAGTATCCCGGGGAGGGGGCAGGGCACTGAAGCTTTCTTT. Protein: CASSIPGRGQGTEAFF.

The rearrangement joins TRBV10-3 to TRBJ2-2; possible D gene TRBD2, 5 bases. The germline CDR1 and CDR2 sequences are ENHRY and SYGVKD. V lost 2 bases and J 6 bases, leaving 16 bases between the germline ends. The CDR3 covers 16 residues. CDR3 amino acids: CAISEPRGGSSGELFF. In DNA, the CDR3 is TGTGCCATCAGTGAGCCCAGAGGTGGGAGTTCCGGGGAGCTGTTTTTT.

V usage is TRBV9 and J usage is TRBJ2-1, with 11 bases that match TRBD2. Germline V gives CDR1 SGDLS, CDR2 YYNGEE. V lost 4 bases to trimming and J lost 7 bases; unmatched junction nucleotides: 7. The CDR3 sequence is 15 residues long. CDR3 in DNA: TGTGCCAGCAGCCGAACTAGCGGGAGAGTGAATGAGCAGTTCTTC. It encodes CASSRTSGRVNEQFF.

The chain's CDR3 is CASSSNPGLAGNTGELFF. The CDR3 region has the DNA TGCGCCAGCAGCTCGAACCCGGGACTAGCGGGCAACACCGGGGAGCTGTTTTTT. The V call is TRBV5-1, the J call TRBJ2-2; 12 bases map to TRBD2. CDR1 is SGHRS and CDR2 is YFSETQ in the germline V gene. The J segment lost 2 bases and the V segment lost 3 bases, leaving 8 bases of the junction unmatched. The CDR3 totals 18 residues.

The rearrangement uses TRBV7-2 and TRBJ2-7; D remains ambiguous. The V gene's germline CDR1 is SGHTA and CDR2 FQGNSA. V was pared by 5 bases and J by 2 bases, with 16 bases between. The CDR3 sequence is 15 residues long. The CDR3 nucleotides are TGTGCCAGCAGCCTGAGCCGGACGGGTACCTACGAGCAGTACTTC. Translated: CASSLSRTGTYEQYF.

This chain uses TRBV6-6 with TRBJ2-1; 8 bases line up with TRBD1. V lost 3 bases, J lost 3 bases, and 4 bases stayed unmatched. Germline-derived CDR1 and CDR2 are MNHNY and SVGAGI (reference sequence). The CDR3 runs to 15 residues. In nucleotides, the CDR3 is TGTGCCAGCAGTTATTCAGGGGGCGGCTACAATGAGCAGTTCTTC. It translates to CASSYSGGGYNEQFF.

The rearrangement uses TRBV6-6 and TRBJ2-7; perhaps TRBD2 as D (6 bases). The CDR3 covers 15 residues. Germline CDR1 and CDR2: MNHNY and SVGAGI (reference sequence). Trimming shortened V by 6 bases and J by 0 bases, and 15 bases separated the two germline ends. The CDR3 sequence is CASSTTAGSSYEQYF. CDR3 bases: TGTGCCAGCAGCACAACGGCGGGGAGCTCCTACGAGCAGTACTTC.

V and J are TRBV12-5 and TRBJ2-3, with a tentative D call TRBD1 (6 bases). CDR3 size: 16 residues. Germline CDR1 reads LGHNT; CDR2 reads FRNRAP. V was trimmed by 0 bases and J by 0 bases, leaving 10 bases between them. The DNA of the CDR3 is TGTGCTAGTGGTTTGGTACAGGGCTCTAGCACAGATACGCAGTATTTT. It codes for CASGLVQGSSTDTQYF. Supplemented by reference TRBV12-5 and TRBJ2-3, the full variable domain reads DARVTQTPRHKVTEMGQEVTMRCQPILGHNTVFWYRQTMMQGLELLAYFRNRAPLDDSGMPKDRFSAEMPDATLATLKIQPSEPRDSAVYFCASGLVQGSSTDTQYFGPGTRLTVL.

The rearrangement links TRBV7-2 to TRBJ1-1; D possibly corresponds to TRBD1 (6 bases). Looked up from germline, CDR1 is SGHTA and CDR2 is FQGNSA. CDR3 length equals 12 residues. V was clipped by 5 bases and J by 7 bases, with 11 bases between them. The CDR3 bases are TGTGCCAGCAGCATGTGGACAGTTGAAGCTTTCTTT. This encodes CASSMWTVEAFF.

This clone has more than one count but fewer than ten. The chain employs TRBV28 and TRBJ2-2; D is unclear. Trimming took off 2 bases at V and 5 bases at J, with 6 bases between the two ends. Germline values: CDR1 MDHEN, CDR2 SYDVKM. The CDR3 runs 13 residues. The CDR3 DNA follows: TGTGCCAGCAGTTTAGGGCAGACCGGGGAGCTGTTTTTT. It translates to CASSLGQTGELFF.

The genes are TRBV7-2 and TRBJ2-3; D not certain. The V gene lost 5 bases and the J gene lost 6 bases, with 12 bases spanning the gap. This CDR3 region has 13 residues. Germline V gives CDR1 SGHTA, CDR2 FQGNSA. The CDR3 here is CASSRKPGDTQYF. In DNA, the CDR3 is TGTGCCAGCAGCCGAAAGCCCGGGGATACGCAGTATTTT.